The 12 T cell receptor beta chains below all came from one sample that was sequenced in a study of T cell repertoires in ileal Crohn's disease. Only in-frame clones appear in the TCRdb table, and some are missing; sequencing was by immunoSEQ multiplex PCR. The repertoire includes thousands of clones, 65% to 85% of them detected once, and 4.5% sits in the top ten. What was sequenced was ileal tissue. The origin of the receptors is an adult with Crohn's disease.

The chain carries TRBV28 and TRBJ2-7; 7 bases line up with TRBD1. The germline V gene has CDR1 MDHEN and CDR2 SYDVKM. The CDR3 has 15 amino acids. The junction had 11 bases not matched to a gene; V was cut back by 6 bases and J by 3 bases. CDR3: CASSTPRRGNYEQYF. The CDR3 coding sequence is TGTGCCAGCAGCACTCCCCGCAGGGGGAACTACGAGCAGTACTTC. Combining the CDR3 with reference TRBV28 and TRBJ2-7 gives the whole variable domain DVKVTQSSRYLVKRTGEKVFLECVQDMDHENMFWYRQDPGLGLRLIYFSYDVKMKEKGDIPEGYSVSREKKERFSLILESASTNQTSMYLCASSTPRRGNYEQYFGPGTRLTVT.

The chain is built from TRBV6-5 and TRBJ2-1, with D maybe TRBD1 (6 bases). The CDR3 is 15 amino acids. CDR1 and CDR2 from the germline V gene are MNHEY and SVGAGI. Trimming shortened V by 8 bases and J by 1 base, and 15 bases separated the two germline ends. The DNA of the CDR3 is TGTGCCAGCTCATCTCGTAGGGGGTCCTACAATGAGCAGTTCTTC. Protein: CASSSRRGSYNEQFF.

This chain joins TRBV15 and TRBJ2-1, with TRBD2 matching over 7 bases. Per the germline V gene, CDR1 is LNHNV and CDR2 is YYDKDF (reference sequence). V shed 4 bases and J 8 bases; nucleotides not matched to a gene: 11. This CDR3 comprises 15 residues. CDR3 region: CATSMTGGPGDEQFF. In nucleotides, the CDR3 is TGTGCCACCAGCATGACGGGAGGACCCGGGGATGAGCAGTTCTTC.

The table lists this clone with a count of one. The rearrangement uses TRBV12-5 and TRBJ1-1; TRBD1 matches 10 bases. CDR1 is LGHNT and CDR2 is FRNRAP in the germline V gene. CDR3 length: 20 amino acids. Unmatched junction bases numbered 17, after V lost 0 bases and J lost 4 bases. The CDR3 DNA follows: TGTGCTAGTGGTTTGGTCCCCGGGGTTCGGGACAGGGGAAGGGGCACTGAAGCTTTCTTT. It encodes CASGLVPGVRDRGRGTEAFF.

This clone was picked up one time. This sequence joins TRBV18 and TRBJ2-3; TRBD1 aligns across 8 bases. The CDR3 covers 15 residues. CDR1 and CDR2 from the germline V gene are KGHSH and LQKENI. The J segment lost 1 base and the V segment lost 6 bases, leaving 6 bases of the junction unmatched. CDR3 sequence (DNA): TGTGCCAGCTCGGAACAGGGGGATCGCACAGATACGCAGTATTTT. Translating it yields CASSEQGDRTDTQYF. Full variable domain (rest looked up from reference TRBV18 and TRBJ2-3): NAGVMQNPRHLVRRRGQEARLRCSPMKGHSHVYWYRQLPEEGLKFMVYLQKENIIDESGMPKERFSAEFPKEGPSILRIQQVVRGDSAAYFCASSEQGDRTDTQYFGPGTRLTVL.

J is TRBJ1-1 and V is TRBV15; D uncertain. Deletions cut 0 bases from V and 4 bases from J, with 15 bases between. Germline CDR1 and CDR2: LNHNV and YYDKDF (reference sequence). This CDR3 has 16 amino acids. The DNA for the CDR3 is TGTGCCACCAGCAGAGATGTAGAGGATCTGGGCACTGAAGCTTTCTTT. Amino acid sequence: CATSRDVEDLGTEAFF.

This clone has just a few counts. The gene calls are TRBV6-4 and TRBJ2-2, with D uncertain. Between the trimmed V and J ends, which lost 2 bases and 4 bases, there was a span of 5 bases. Germline V CDR1 and CDR2: MRHNA, SNTAGT. The CDR3 sequence is 13 residues long. The CDR3, as DNA: TGTGCCAGCAGTGACGGTAGCACCGGGGAGCTGTTTTTT. This encodes CASSDGSTGELFF.

J is TRBJ2-1 and V is TRBV21-1; the listed D gene, TRBD1, was not tested against the DNA. TRBV21-1 is noted as a pseudogene. The CDR3 spans 10 residues. The CDR3, as DNA: TGTGCCAGCAGCAAATACCAGTGGTTCTTC. It encodes CASSKYQWFF.

This clone has more than one count but fewer than ten. CDR3 loop: CASSDGVPDRKRNIQYF. The DNA for the CDR3 is TGTGCCAGCAGTGACGGAGTTCCGGACAGAAAACGAAACATTCAGTACTTC. The rearrangement links TRBV6-1 to TRBJ2-4, with D tentatively TRBD1 (6 bases). CDR1 and CDR2 from the germline V gene are MNHNS and SASEGT. This CDR3 region has 17 residues. V lost 3 bases and J lost 6, with 21 bases in between.

This clone was seen just once. The junction shows a germline mismatch at one end, possibly a read error. The V call is TRBV2, the J call TRBJ2-5, with TRBD2 matching 10 bases. The CDR3 covers 13 residues. The V gene's germline CDR1 is SNHLY and CDR2 FYNNEI. CDR3 sequence reads: CASREAGGETQYF. The DNA of the CDR3 is TGTGCCAGCAGAGAAGCGGGAGGGGAGACCCAGTACTTC.

This chain links TRBV5-6 with TRBJ2-7, with TRBD1 matching 9 bases. With V trimmed by 0 bases and J by 4 bases, 5 bases remained unmatched. Germline V gene data show CDR1 as SGHDT and CDR2 as YYEEEE. CDR3 length: 15 amino acids. The CDR3 DNA is TGTGCCAGCAGCTTGGCCCCGGGACAGGGATACGAGCAGTACTTC. Its protein is CASSLAPGQGYEQYF.

The chain has TRBV7-2 and TRBJ2-1, with no clear D. Germline V gene sequence: CDR1 SGHTA, CDR2 FQGNSA. The CDR3 loop spans 14 amino acids. Between the trimmed V and J ends, which lost 1 base and 3 bases, there was a span of 7 bases. DNA of the CDR3: TGTGCCAGCAGCTTAGTAAGTAGCTACAATGAGCAGTTCTTC. Its protein is CASSLVSSYNEQFF.